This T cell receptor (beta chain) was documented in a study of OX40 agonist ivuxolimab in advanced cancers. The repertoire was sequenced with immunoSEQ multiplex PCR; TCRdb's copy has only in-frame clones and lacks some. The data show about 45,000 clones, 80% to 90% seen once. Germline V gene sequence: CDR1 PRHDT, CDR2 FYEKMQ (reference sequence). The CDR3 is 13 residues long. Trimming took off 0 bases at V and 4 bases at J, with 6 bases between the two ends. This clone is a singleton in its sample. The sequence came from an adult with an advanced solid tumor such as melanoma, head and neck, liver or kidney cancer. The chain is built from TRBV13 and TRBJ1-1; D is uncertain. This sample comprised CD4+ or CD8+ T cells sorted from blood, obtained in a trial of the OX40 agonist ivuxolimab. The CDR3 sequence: CASSLGQTTEAFF. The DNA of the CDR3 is TGTGCCAGCAGCTTAGGGCAGACCACTGAAGCTTTCTTT.